This TCR beta chain was documented in a study of shared clonotypes between healthy human individuals. At the deep level, the assay was run. Method: immunoSEQ multiplex PCR; TCRdb's copy keeps in-frame clones and lacks some. The table has millions of clones, approximately 94% seen once. Per germline, CDR1 SGHRS and CDR2 YFSETQ. Unmatched junction bases numbered 1, after V lost 2 bases and J lost 2 bases. This CDR3 comprises 15 residues. CD45RO-negative CD8 cells positively selected for CCR7 made up the naive population, which excluded terminally differentiated effector memory CD45RA+ cells. The sequencing sample was made of naive CD8+ T cells sorted from blood. The chain is built from TRBV5-1 and TRBJ2-5; TRBD2 matches at 12 bases. The TCR sequence derives from a man aged 18 to 35 in good health. The CDR3 loop reads CASSFGTSGQETQYF. The CDR3 DNA reads as TGCGCCAGCAGCTTCGGGACTAGCGGGCAAGAGACCCAGTACTTC.